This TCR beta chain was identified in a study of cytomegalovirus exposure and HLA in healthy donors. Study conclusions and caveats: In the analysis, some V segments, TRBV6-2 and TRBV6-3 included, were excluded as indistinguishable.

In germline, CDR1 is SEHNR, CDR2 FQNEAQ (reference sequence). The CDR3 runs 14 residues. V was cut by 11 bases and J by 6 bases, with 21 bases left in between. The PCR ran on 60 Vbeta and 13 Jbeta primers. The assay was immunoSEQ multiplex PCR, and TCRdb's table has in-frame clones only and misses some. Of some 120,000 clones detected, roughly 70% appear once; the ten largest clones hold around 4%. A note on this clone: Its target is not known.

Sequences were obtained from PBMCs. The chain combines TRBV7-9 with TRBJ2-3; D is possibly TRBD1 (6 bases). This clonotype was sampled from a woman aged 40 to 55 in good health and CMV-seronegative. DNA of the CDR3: TGTGCCTTGCAGGGGAAGAGTTCGGGGGATACGCAGTATTTT. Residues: CALQGKSSGDTQYF.